What follows are 13 T cell receptor beta chains derived from one specimen sequenced in a study of blood T cell repertoires in COVID-19 (dated by TCRdb to 2018 to 2021). The library relied on the immunoSEQ multiplex PCR assay. TCRdb limited this immuneACCESS table to in-frame rearrangements with V and J called. A share of clones is missing; checked studies link under half to unresolved V genes, and the rest is unexplained. The sample contains roughly 200,000 clones, around four fifths of them found a single time. Of the sample, about 10% is held by the ten largest clones. The sample was peripheral blood. The origin of the receptors is a woman older than 75 with COVID-19, enrolled during active disease.

V usage is TRBV5-1 and J usage is TRBJ1-1, with a possible D match to TRBD1 (6 bases). Per the germline V gene, CDR1 is SGHRS and CDR2 is YFSETQ. The CDR3 is made up of 14 amino acids. Trimming shortened V by 4 bases and J by 11 bases, and 21 bases separated the two germline ends. As DNA, the CDR3 is TGCGCCAGCAGCCTACCGGGACAAGGGGGGGCTGCTTTCTTT. It translates to CASSLPGQGGAAFF.

The rearrangement uses TRBV10-1 and TRBJ2-1; D possibly corresponds to TRBD1 (6 bases). V lost 6 bases and J lost 8, with 14 bases in between. This CDR3 has 13 amino acids. In germline, CDR1 is WNHNN, CDR2 SYGVQD (reference sequence). The DNA for the CDR3 is TGCGCCAGCAGGGGAACAGGGTACGATGAGCAGTTCTTC. This gives the protein CASRGTGYDEQFF.

The gene calls are TRBV7-6 and TRBJ2-1; 10 bases map to TRBD2. The CDR3 is made up of 18 amino acids. Germline CDR1 SGHVS, CDR2 FNYEAQ. The ends lost 4 bases at V and 0 bases at J; junction bases unmatched: 9. The CDR3 sequence: CASSSDPSGGSSYNEQFF. CDR3 DNA sequence: TGTGCCAGCAGCTCTGATCCTAGCGGGGGAAGCTCCTACAATGAGCAGTTCTTC.

The chain recombines TRBV7-6 with TRBJ2-1, with 9 bases aligning to TRBD1. V was clipped by 4 bases and J by 3 bases; unmatched bases: 4. This CDR3 contains 15 residues. Germline CDR1 and CDR2: SGHVS and FNYEAQ. CDR3 nucleotide sequence: TGTGCCAGCAGCTATTCGACAGGGGGCTACAATGAGCAGTTCTTC. Amino acid sequence: CASSYSTGGYNEQFF.

This clone was seen a handful of times. The rearrangement joins TRBV7-8 to TRBJ2-1; 9 bases are shared with TRBD2. Trimming at V came to 10 bases and at J to 3 bases, leaving 19 bases not matched to a gene. From germline, CDR1 is SGHVS and CDR2 FQNEAQ. The CDR3 runs 18 residues. This CDR3 reads CATTAWASERGVYNEQFF. In DNA, the CDR3 is TGTGCCACCACAGCTTGGGCGTCCGAGCGGGGGGTCTACAATGAGCAGTTCTTC.

V and J are TRBV18 and TRBJ2-5; possibly TRBD1 for D (5 bases). This CDR3 has 12 amino acids. Germline V gene sequence: CDR1 KGHSH, CDR2 LQKENI. V was cut by 6 bases and J by 5 bases, with 10 bases left in between. The CDR3 sequence: CASSPRDETQYF. CDR3 sequence (DNA): TGTGCCAGCTCTCCCAGGGATGAGACCCAGTACTTC.

This chain uses TRBV13 with TRBJ2-7; 7 bases are a match to TRBD1. V shed 3 bases, J shed 7 bases, and the junction held 9 bases outside the gene matches. The germline V gene has CDR1 PRHDT and CDR2 FYEKMQ (reference sequence). The CDR3 is made up of 14 amino acids. The CDR3 reads CASSLGKGAREQYV. The CDR3 DNA reads as TGTGCCAGCAGCTTGGGGAAGGGGGCACGAGAGCAGTACGTC.

Concerning this clone: The same CDR3 arises from other DNA sequences in this sample as well. The V and J genes are TRBV10-3 and TRBJ1-2; 8 nucleotides agree with TRBD1. After removal of 6 bases from V and 6 bases from J, the junction contained 6 bases not matched to a gene. The CDR3 contains 13 residues. The germline V gene has CDR1 ENHRY and CDR2 SYGVKD. CDR3 amino acids: CAISPTGGDGYTF. The CDR3 DNA reads as TGTGCCATCAGCCCCACAGGGGGGGATGGCTACACCTTC.

This clone was seen only once. The rearrangement joins TRBV5-1 to TRBJ2-1, with a tentative D call TRBD2 (6 bases). The CDR3 sequence is 16 residues long. V lost 1 base to trimming and J lost 5 bases, with 16 bases between them. CDR1 and CDR2 (germline): SGHRS, YFSETQ. The CDR3 bases are TGCGCCAGCAGCTTGTTCGGAGGGGAACACGACAATGAGCAGTTCTTC. As protein: CASSLFGGEHDNEQFF.

The chain links TRBV29-1 to TRBJ2-2, with TRBD1 matching 9 bases. Germline CDR1 is SQVTM and CDR2 is ANQGSEA. The CDR3 runs 16 residues. V lost 6 bases to trimming and J lost 2 bases; unmatched junction nucleotides: 10. The CDR3 sequence is CSVGIRTGANTGELFF. CDR3 DNA: TGCAGCGTCGGCATCCGGACAGGGGCCAACACCGGGGAGCTGTTTTTT.

V usage is TRBV4-2 and J usage is TRBJ1-2, with no clear D. Germline V CDR1 and CDR2: LGHNA, YNFKEQ. V was trimmed by 0 bases and J by 2 bases, leaving 19 bases between them. This CDR3 has 18 amino acids. The CDR3 loop is CASSQDGLERRRNYGYTF. The CDR3 bases are TGTGCCAGCAGCCAAGATGGCCTGGAGCGGCGGCGAAACTATGGCTACACCTTC.

The chain employs TRBV7-9 and TRBJ1-2, with D possibly TRBD1 on 5 matching bases. CDR1 is SEHNR and CDR2 is FQNEAQ in the germline V gene (reference sequence). The germline V and J ends were trimmed by 5 bases and 1 base, with 8 bases remaining between them. CDR3 size: 13 residues. CDR3 loop: CASSATVNYGYTF. CDR3 nucleotides: TGTGCCAGCAGCGCGACAGTTAACTATGGCTACACCTTC.

This chain uses TRBV5-1 with TRBJ2-2; D possibly corresponds to TRBD2 (6 bases). Germline CDR1 reads SGHRS; CDR2 reads YFSETQ. The V and J ends lost 1 base and 6 bases respectively, with 13 bases between them. The CDR3 runs to 15 residues. The CDR3 region is CASSLPQGGPGELFF. The DNA of the CDR3 is TGCGCCAGCAGCTTGCCCCAAGGAGGGCCCGGGGAGCTGTTTTTT.